This T cell receptor beta chain originates from a study of T-cell reconstitution after alpha-beta-depleted transplantation in children. The table lists this clonotype with a few counts. The V end was cut by 2 bases, the J end by 0 bases, with 17 bases between. Germline V lookup: CDR1 SEHNR, CDR2 FQNEAQ (reference sequence). The CDR3 has 17 residues. Molecular barcoding with unique molecular identifiers was used for the TCRbeta library. TCRdb re-called the PCR reads with MiXCR, one entry per CDR3 protein. The sample has 190,000 or so distinct CDR3 sequences, around 7% seen once; the top ten hold around 3%.

The starting material was PBMCs from the stem cell graft donor, obtained from the stem cell graft. The chain has TRBV7-9 and TRBJ2-7, with D hard to call. The TCR was taken from a human donor who donated a stem cell graft to a child with Wiskott-Aldrich syndrome. The CDR3 spells CASSLPSLRPSSYEQYF. CDR3 nucleotides: TGTGCCAGCAGCTTACCGAGTCTCCGCCCGAGCTCCTACGAGCAGTACTTC.